This TCR beta chain stems from a study of blood T cell repertoires in COVID-19. Across the study: Both acute and convalescent COVID-19 samples were obtained from the United States, Italy and Spain. The analysed material was cDNA or gDNA that came from T cells, B-cell-depleted T cells, or PBMCs.

Original handling: Amplification from reference gene primers served as the basis for estimated nucleated cell counts. TCRdb keeps only in-frame clones here, not all; method: immunoSEQ multiplex PCR. V, J and clone size reflect that table, while D and trimming were determined from the DNA. The sample yields about 50,000 clones, about 88% seen once. Between the trimmed V and J ends, which lost 3 bases and 0 bases, there was a span of 18 bases. Germline assignment: CDR1 SGHTA and CDR2 FQGNSA. CDR3 length: 19 residues. The rearrangement joins TRBV7-2 to TRBJ2-6; D gene ambiguous. This clonotype was obtained from a human donor in a cohort sampled during active COVID-19. The sample comprised peripheral blood. The CDR3 DNA reads TGTGCCAGCAGCTTCGGCGGCGGCCGCGAATTCTCTGGGGCCAACGTCCTGACTTTC. Its translation is CASSFGGGREFSGANVLTF.